What follows are 11 T cell receptor beta chains derived from one specimen sequenced in a study of T cell responses to AZD1222 COVID-19 vaccine. Sequenced by immunoSEQ multiplex PCR; TCRdb stores in-frame clones only, minus some. The table lists some 97,000 clones, 85% to 90% of them singletons, with around 3.2% in the top ten. This sample comprised peripheral blood, obtained on day 0 of AZD1222 vaccination. These receptors were taken from an adult in good health.

The chain recombines TRBV4-1 with TRBJ1-1; the D gene is possibly TRBD1 (5 bases). The V gene's germline CDR1 is MGHRA and CDR2 YSYEKL. Trimming removed 1 base from V and 4 bases from J, with 19 bases in between. CDR3 length equals 17 residues. The chain's CDR3 is CASSQAGWGRVGTEAFF. The CDR3 coding sequence is TGCGCCAGCAGCCAAGCAGGGTGGGGTAGAGTGGGCACTGAAGCTTTCTTT.

This chain connects TRBV6-5 to TRBJ1-1, with 7 bases fitting TRBD1. The CDR3 length is 13 residues. Germline CDR1 reads MNHEY; CDR2 reads SVGAGI. J was trimmed by 3 bases and V by 6 bases; bases with no gene match: 4. The CDR3 loop reads CASRKQGHTEAFF. DNA for the CDR3: TGTGCCAGCAGAAAACAGGGGCACACTGAAGCTTTCTTT.

The chain joins TRBV6-5 to TRBJ1-1; 8 bases match TRBD1. The J segment lost 4 bases and the V segment lost 5 bases, leaving 6 bases of the junction unmatched. This CDR3 is 14 amino acids long. CDR1 and CDR2 (germline): MNHEY, SVGAGI. The CDR3 DNA reads as TGTGCCAGCAGTCCAATACAGGGGGGCACTGAAGCTTTCTTT. This codes for CASSPIQGGTEAFF.

The genes are TRBV3-1 (or the pseudogene TRBV3-2) and TRBJ1-4, with D uncertain. Germline V gene lookup returns CDR1 LGHDT and CDR2 YNNKEL (reference sequence). V lost 3 bases, J lost 4 bases, and 9 bases lay in between. The CDR3 has 14 residues. CDR3 loop: CASSHGQHNEKLFF. Here the CDR3 DNA reads TGTGCCAGCAGCCACGGGCAGCATAATGAAAAACTGTTTTTT.

The chain is built from TRBV5-1 and TRBJ2-3, with 10 bases aligning to TRBD1. The CDR3 runs 14 residues. Germline V CDR1 and CDR2: SGHRS, YFSETQ. Trimming cost V 7 bases and J 4 bases; bases outside gene matches: 6. The CDR3 DNA reads as TGCGCCAGCGTCCGGGACAGGGGTCCAGATACGCAGTATTTT. It translates to CASVRDRGPDTQYF. Full variable domain (missing parts from reference TRBV5-1 and TRBJ2-3): KAGVTQTPRYLIKTRGQQVTLSCSPISGHRSVSWYQQTPGQGLQFLFEYFSETQRNKGNFPGRFSGRQFSNSRSEMNVSTLELGDSALYLCASVRDRGPDTQYFGPGTRLTVL.

This chain connects TRBV14 to TRBJ2-2; no definite D call. CDR3 length: 13 amino acids. Germline V lookup: CDR1 SGHDN, CDR2 FVKESK. With 4 bases removed from V and 5 bases from J, the gap between germline ends came to 8 bases. CDR3 DNA: TGTGCCAGCAGCCCCCTGGGTACCGGGGAGCTGTTTTTT. It yields the protein CASSPLGTGELFF.

The chain has TRBV6-1 and TRBJ1-5; D is ambiguous. The V end was cut by 2 bases, the J end by 4 bases, with 9 bases between. Germline V gene lookup returns CDR1 MNHNS and CDR2 SASEGT. The CDR3 sequence is 14 residues long. CDR3 DNA sequence: TGTGCCAGCAGTGAATTTTTACCTAATCAGCCCCAGCATTTT. It translates to CASSEFLPNQPQHF.

The rearrangement uses TRBV25-1 and TRBJ1-1; TRBD1 agrees at 10 bases. Germline lookup yields CDR1 MGHDK and CDR2 SYGVNS. There are 16 residues in the CDR3. The trim removed 5 bases at V and 3 bases at J, leaving 9 bases unmatched. This CDR3 is CASSPRAGQGDTEAFF. CDR3 DNA: TGTGCCAGCAGTCCGCGAGCAGGACAGGGGGACACTGAAGCTTTCTTT. Supplemented by reference TRBV25-1 and TRBJ1-1, the full variable domain reads EADIYQTPRYLVIGTGKKITLECSQTMGHDKMYWYQQDPGMELHLIHYSYGVNSTEKGDLSSESTVSRIRTEHFPLTLESARPSHTSQYLCASSPRAGQGDTEAFFGQGTRLTVV.

The V and J genes are TRBV2 and TRBJ1-4; D remains ambiguous. Germline CDR1 is SNHLY and CDR2 is FYNNEI. The ends were cut back, 7 bases at V and 5 bases at J, with 11 bases in the middle. There are 13 residues in the CDR3. The CDR3 loop reads CASNREMNEKLFF. The CDR3, as DNA: TGTGCCAGCAATAGGGAAATGAATGAAAAACTGTTTTTT.

The chain couples TRBV6-6 to TRBJ1-6; D remains unclear. The germline gives CDR1 MNHNY, CDR2 SVGAGI (reference sequence). Trimming pared 4 bases from V and 7 bases from J, leaving 5 bases between. The CDR3 extends over 12 amino acids. The CDR3 sequence: CASSSANSPLHF. The CDR3 nucleotides read TGTGCCAGCAGTTCAGCGAATTCACCCCTCCACTTT.

The J gene is TRBJ1-6, the V gene TRBV30; no definite D call. Germline assignment: CDR1 GTSNPN and CDR2 SVGIG (reference sequence). The CDR3 runs to 13 residues. The ends were cut back, 3 bases at V and 9 bases at J, with 12 bases in the middle. In nucleotides, the CDR3 is TGTGCCTGGAGGGAGGGTTTTTCTTCACCCCTCCACTTT. Residues: CAWREGFSSPLHF.